The 25 T cell receptor beta chains below all came from one sample that was sequenced in a study of cytomegalovirus exposure and HLA in healthy donors. In the PCR, 60 Vbeta and 13 Jbeta primers were used. Sequencing used immunoSEQ multiplex PCR; TCRdb keeps in-frame clones, though not all of them. The table includes 150,000 to 200,000 clones, 75% detected once. Material: PBMCs. These receptor sequences come from a woman aged 50 to 60 in good health and CMV-seropositive.

This chain connects TRBV19 to TRBJ2-1; tentatively, D is TRBD1 (5 bases). CDR1 and CDR2 from the germline V gene are LNHDA and SQIVND (reference sequence). V lost 3 bases to trimming and J lost 2 bases, with 14 bases between them. The CDR3 spans 16 residues. CDR3 in DNA: TGTGCCAGTAGTATCGGTGGGGCAAGAACCTACAATGAGCAGTTCTTC. It codes for CASSIGGARTYNEQFF.

The chain joins TRBV5-6 to TRBJ2-5, with 9 bases aligning to TRBD1. Trimming cost V 3 bases and J 2 bases; bases outside gene matches: 5. Germline loops: CDR1 SGHDT, CDR2 YYEEEE. There are 15 residues in the CDR3. The chain's CDR3 is CASSSGTGLQETQYF. CDR3 nucleotides: TGTGCCAGCAGCTCCGGGACAGGGCTACAAGAGACCCAGTACTTC. The full variable domain, completed using reference TRBV5-6 and TRBJ2-5, is DAGVTQSPTHLIKTRGQQVTLRCSPKSGHDTVSWYQQALGQGPQFIFQYYEEEERQRGNFPDRFSGHQFPNYSSELNVNALLLGDSALYLCASSSGTGLQETQYFGPGTRLLVL.

The chain joins TRBV5-5 to TRBJ1-6; a possible D gene is TRBD1 (5 bases). The V and J ends lost 0 bases and 2 bases respectively, with 18 bases between them. This CDR3 is built from 19 residues. CDR1 SGHKS and CDR2 YYEKEE come from the germline V gene (reference sequence). In nucleotides, the CDR3 is TGTGCCAGCAGCTTGGCAGGGTTTCAGGGAGGGACCTATAATTCACCCCTCCACTTT. As protein: CASSLAGFQGGTYNSPLHF.

The chain employs TRBV11-2 and TRBJ2-5; unclear D gene. The length of the CDR3 is 15 residues. The germline V and J ends were trimmed by 1 base and 2 bases, with 11 bases remaining between them. Germline V gives CDR1 SGHAT, CDR2 FQNNGV. The CDR3 bases are TGTGCCAGCAGCTTAGCCGCGATTGAGCAAGAGACCCAGTACTTC. Protein sequence: CASSLAAIEQETQYF.

The V gene is TRBV19, the J gene TRBJ2-5, with D hard to call. CDR1 is LNHDA and CDR2 is SQIVND in the germline V gene (reference sequence). V lost 0 bases to trimming and J lost 10 bases, with 9 bases between them. CDR3 size: 12 residues. The CDR3 here is CASSIDNQVQYF. CDR3 in DNA: TGTGCCAGTAGTATAGATAATCAGGTCCAGTACTTC.

This clone has just a few counts. This sequence joins TRBV5-1 and TRBJ1-4, with D perhaps matching TRBD1 (5 bases). The CDR3 spans 15 residues. Trimming cost V 0 bases and J 5 bases, with 11 bases left between them. The germline gives CDR1 SGHRS, CDR2 YFSETQ. The CDR3 is CASSLEDSSNEKLFF. Here the CDR3 DNA reads TGCGCCAGCAGCTTGGAAGACAGTTCAAATGAAAAACTGTTTTTT.

This chain joins TRBV5-5 and TRBJ2-1, with D possibly TRBD2 on 5 matching bases. The CDR3 contains 16 residues. Germline lookup yields CDR1 SGHKS and CDR2 YYEKEE (reference sequence). V shed 0 bases and J shed 12 bases, with 22 bases lying between them. The DNA of the CDR3 is TGTGCCAGCAGCTTGGAATACCTCACTGCCCTTGGAGGGCAGTTCTTC. It encodes CASSLEYLTALGGQFF.

The chain carries TRBV6-6 and TRBJ1-5, with 10 bases identical to TRBD1. CDR1 and CDR2 (germline): MNHNY, SVGAGI (reference sequence). V trimming: 6 bases; J trimming: 3 bases; junction bases outside the gene matches: 8. This CDR3 region has 16 residues. CDR3 sequence reads: CASSEGQGFYNQPQHF. The DNA for the CDR3 is TGTGCCAGCAGCGAGGGACAGGGGTTTTACAATCAGCCCCAGCATTTT.

This rearrangement joins TRBV2 to TRBJ2-7; D gene ambiguous. Germline CDR1 and CDR2: SNHLY and FYNNEI. There are 13 residues in the CDR3. Trimming removed 4 bases at V and 4 bases at J, with 11 bases between. The CDR3 sequence is CASSGNGPYEQYF. DNA of the CDR3: TGTGCCAGCAGTGGAAATGGCCCGTACGAGCAGTACTTC. The entire variable domain, with the rest obtained from reference TRBV2 and TRBJ2-7, is as follows: EPEVTQTPSHQVTQMGQEVILRCVPISNHLYFYWYRQILGQKVEFLVSFYNNEISEKSEIFDDQFSVERPDGSNFTLKIRSTKLEDSAMYFCASSGNGPYEQYFGPGTRLTVT.

For the CDR3, the DNA is TGTGCCAGCAGCTCAAGCCCCGGGACTACCTACGAGCAGTACTTC. Protein product: CASSSSPGTTYEQYF. The V call is TRBV11-2, the J call TRBJ2-7; TRBD2 aligns across 7 bases. V was clipped by 4 bases and J by 2 bases; unmatched bases: 8. Germline CDR1 reads SGHAT; CDR2 reads FQNNGV. The CDR3 contains 15 residues.

This chain connects TRBV5-1 to TRBJ2-3; a weak D match, TRBD2 (5 bases). The germline V gene has CDR1 SGHRS and CDR2 YFSETQ. Deletions cut 6 bases from V and 2 bases from J, with 16 bases between. This CDR3 has 15 amino acids. In DNA form, the CDR3 reads TGCGCCAGCAAACTAGGTCCGGTCCCCACAGATACGCAGTATTTT. Translation gives CASKLGPVPTDTQYF.

In its sample, this clone was seen a few times. The V and J genes are TRBV16 and TRBJ2-7, with 9 bases fitting TRBD1. CDR3 length: 14 amino acids. Trimming took 4 bases from V and 4 from J; bases not matched to a gene: 5. Germline V gene data show CDR1 as KGHSY and CDR2 as FQNENV. DNA of the CDR3: TGTGCCAGCAGCCTTGGACAGGGGCGGTACGAGCAGTACTTC. Residues: CASSLGQGRYEQYF.

J is TRBJ1-1 and V is TRBV2; D gene unclear. Germline loops: CDR1 SNHLY, CDR2 FYNNEI. V was cut by 7 bases and J by 0 bases, with 18 bases left in between. There are 16 residues in the CDR3. The CDR3 nucleotides are TGTGCCAGCACCCCGAATTCCGGGTTGATGAACACTGAAGCTTTCTTT. Translation: CASTPNSGLMNTEAFF.

This rearrangement joins TRBV4-1 to TRBJ2-5, with a possible D match to TRBD1 (7 bases). Germline CDR1 is MGHRA and CDR2 is YSYEKL. V lost 4 bases and J 5 bases, leaving 20 bases between the germline ends. The CDR3 runs 16 residues. CDR3 region: CASSPQAGGIVETQYF. CDR3 DNA: TGCGCCAGCAGCCCGCAGGCAGGGGGGATCGTGGAGACCCAGTACTTC.

This sequence joins TRBV25-1 and TRBJ1-1; D call uncertain. Germline loops: CDR1 MGHDK, CDR2 SYGVNS. Trimming cost V 5 bases and J 3 bases, with 4 bases left between them. The CDR3 contains 11 residues. The CDR3 nucleotides read TGTGCCAGCAGTTACTACACTGAAGCTTTCTTT. Amino acids: CASSYYTEAFF.

The sample holds one count of this clone. This chain links TRBV10-3 with TRBJ2-2; the D is unclear. V was cut by 2 bases and J by 3 bases, with 7 bases left in between. Germline CDR1 reads ENHRY; CDR2 reads SYGVKD. The CDR3 spans 14 residues. The CDR3 region is CAISEKHHTGELFF. The DNA for the CDR3 is TGTGCCATCAGTGAGAAACATCACACCGGGGAGCTGTTTTTT.

J is TRBJ1-5 and V is TRBV5-1; tentative D call: TRBD1 (5 bases). Trimming pared 4 bases from V and 5 bases from J, leaving 19 bases between. The length of the CDR3 is 16 residues. Germline CDR1 and CDR2: SGHRS and YFSETQ. CDR3 bases: TGCGCCAGCAGCCCCGGGACTCCCGGAGGGCATCAGCCCCAGCATTTT. It yields the protein CASSPGTPGGHQPQHF. Drawing the rest from reference TRBV5-1 and TRBJ1-5, the complete variable domain is KAGVTQTPRYLIKTRGQQVTLSCSPISGHRSVSWYQQTPGQGLQFLFEYFSETQRNKGNFPGRFSGRQFSNSRSEMNVSTLELGDSALYLCASSPGTPGGHQPQHFGDGTRLSIL.

The DNA for the CDR3 is TGTGCCAGCAGTGTCATCGGGGGTCACACCGGGGAGCTGTTTTTT. Translated: CASSVIGGHTGELFF. The J gene is TRBJ2-2, the V gene TRBV6-1; perhaps TRBD2 as D (6 bases). The germline V gene has CDR1 MNHNS and CDR2 SASEGT. Trimming removed 4 bases from V and 3 bases from J, with 12 bases in between. This CDR3 has 15 amino acids.

This chain connects TRBV4-2 to TRBJ1-1; 7 nucleotides match TRBD1. The germline V gene has CDR1 LGHNA and CDR2 YNFKEQ. The CDR3 has 14 amino acids. The V segment lost 1 base and the J segment 5 bases; nucleotides outside the gene matches: 4. The CDR3 region is CASSQVQGDTEAFF. CDR3 nucleotides: TGTGCCAGCAGCCAAGTTCAGGGGGATACTGAAGCTTTCTTT.

This clone was seen more than once but under ten times. The rearrangement joins TRBV7-9 to TRBJ1-1; D is possibly TRBD1 (6 bases). The length of the CDR3 is 17 residues. Per the germline V gene, CDR1 is SEHNR and CDR2 is FQNEAQ (reference sequence). Trimming stripped 4 bases from V and 1 base from J, with 19 bases between. The CDR3 region is CASSSIAHRVSNTEAFF. The CDR3 region has the DNA TGTGCCAGCAGCTCAATAGCCCACAGGGTGTCGAACACTGAAGCTTTCTTT. The whole variable domain, filled in from reference TRBV7-9 and TRBJ1-1, reads DTGVSQNPRHKITKRGQNVTFRCDPISEHNRLYWYRQTLGQGPEFLTYFQNEAQLEKSRLLSDRFSAERPKGSFSTLEIQRTEQGDSAMYLCASSSIAHRVSNTEAFFGQGTRLTVV.

This clone was seen only a few times. This chain links TRBV19 with TRBJ1-2; D may be TRBD1 (6 bases). CDR1 and CDR2 (germline): LNHDA, SQIVND (reference sequence). The CDR3 totals 14 residues. V lost 9 bases and J lost 4, with 18 bases in between. CDR3 sequence reads: CASAPGGVAYGYTF. CDR3 in DNA: TGTGCCAGCGCACCGGGGGGCGTCGCCTATGGCTACACCTTC.

CDR3 sequence (DNA): TGTGCCAGCAGTTCATTTTCAGGGGGCCTAAGGAAACCCCTCCACTTT. Amino acids: CASSSFSGGLRKPLHF. J is TRBJ1-6 and V is TRBV2; TRBD1 matches at 8 bases. The CDR3 totals 16 residues. Germline CDR1 is SNHLY and CDR2 is FYNNEI. V dropped 5 bases and J dropped 12; count of bases not matched to a gene: 15.

CDR3: CASSPQSGAASYEQYF. Written as DNA, the CDR3 is TGTGCCAGCAGCCCGCAGAGCGGGGCAGCCTCGTACGAGCAGTACTTC. The gene calls are TRBV9 and TRBJ2-7; 7 positions match TRBD2. The CDR3 spans 16 residues. The V and J ends lost 4 bases and 4 bases, in that order; junction bases with no gene match: 14. Germline CDR1 and CDR2: SGDLS and YYNGEE.

This clone was counted only a few times. This chain joins TRBV5-5 and TRBJ2-1, with D maybe TRBD1 (6 bases). V lost 4 bases and J 1 base, leaving 15 bases between the germline ends. Germline V gene sequence: CDR1 SGHKS, CDR2 YYEKEE (reference sequence). CDR3 size: 16 residues. The CDR3 nucleotides read TGTGCCAGCAGCGGGGGCGGACAGATTTCCTACAATGAGCAGTTCTTC. Translated: CASSGGGQISYNEQFF.

V and J are TRBV5-1 and TRBJ2-3, with no clear D. Trimming removed 4 bases from V and 5 bases from J, with 11 bases in between. Germline lookup yields CDR1 SGHRS and CDR2 YFSETQ. There are 13 residues in the CDR3. The CDR3 loop reads CASSPLVQDTQYF. The CDR3 DNA is TGCGCCAGCAGCCCATTGGTACAAGATACGCAGTATTTT.